This entry lists 3 T cell receptor beta chains sequenced from one sample in a study of beta chain features in type 1 diabetes. Their antigens remain unidentified. Since all of the isolated RNA was reverse transcribed, expressed TCRB transcripts were what got sequenced. Sequencing was performed with immunoSEQ multiplex PCR; in TCRdb, only in-frame clones are kept and a portion is missing. The sample yields 300,000 to 400,000 clones, roughly a tenth seen once. Broader study findings: Among all four CD4+ subsets, Type 1 diabetes patients had TCRB CDR3s that were moderately but significantly shorter.

Sequencing was performed on central memory CD4+ T cells from blood. Receptor source: a man aged 25 to 45 with type 1 diabetes.

The chain is built from TRBV6-5 and TRBJ2-5, with 8 bases matching TRBD2. This CDR3 has 15 residues. Trimming took 6 bases from V and 4 from J; bases not matched to a gene: 10. Germline lookup yields CDR1 MNHEY and CDR2 SVGAGI. For the CDR3, the DNA is TGTGCCAGCAGCCTAGGACTAGCTGAGGTAGAGACCCAGTACTTC. Translating it yields CASSLGLAEVETQYF.

This chain joins TRBV5-1 and TRBJ1-5, with a weak D call TRBD1 (6 bases). Germline V lookup: CDR1 SGHRS, CDR2 YFSETQ. Trimming took 0 bases from V and 3 from J, leaving 10 bases between them. The CDR3 runs 15 residues. The CDR3 coding sequence is TGCGCCAGCAGCTTGGCCGGACAGTTCAATCAGCCCCAGCATTTT. This codes for CASSLAGQFNQPQHF.

This clone was observed a few times. The J gene is TRBJ2-7, the V gene TRBV7-9; 8 nucleotides align to TRBD2. V lost 6 bases and J lost 5; bases outside the gene matches: 15. The V gene's germline CDR1 is SEHNR and CDR2 FQNEAQ (reference sequence). CDR3 length: 16 residues. CDR3 in amino acids: CASSSFGGGRIHEQYF. CDR3 coding DNA: TGTGCCAGCAGTTCCTTTGGGGGCGGGAGGATCCACGAGCAGTACTTC.